This entry features one T cell receptor (beta chain) sequence. Which antigen it targets is not known. No base quality information exists; no much larger clone differs at one position. The data stem from a study of T cell responses to AZD1222 COVID-19 vaccine (dated by TCRdb to about 2021). Background on the whole study: AZD1222 recipients given second doses at about 4 weeks or at about 12 weeks were pooled, since spike-specific TCR depth and breadth were not found to differ between the two schedules. Enrollment into the trials was organized by age into subgroups of 18-55, 56-69 and 70-plus years, and those subgroups contained approximately 150, 30 and 60 TCR-sequenced participants, respectively. TCR sequencing covered roughly 230 trial participants: 200 to 220 given two doses of AZD1222 and 26 given two doses of MenACWY control vaccine.

This specimen's time point label, per the study, means: baseline before first vaccination. Vaccinee samples came from UK trials COV001 and COV002, including a single-blind randomized controlled phase 2/3 trial of AZD1222 (ChAdOx1 nCoV-19) in healthy adults. Trial participant PBMC samples were collected at day 0 and day 28 after the second dose for TCRbeta chain sequencing. The CDR3 regions of human TCRbeta chains were analyzed by immunosequencing. The study's processing was this. Repertoire TCRs were matched against a reference library of SARS-CoV-2-specific TCRs generated with the MIRA antigen-specificity platform. Breadth was defined as the fraction of unique TCRs that were SARS-CoV-2-associated, and depth was defined as the fraction of total T cells that were SARS-CoV-2-associated. Each spike-specific TCR was assigned to its reactive spike region and to a CD4 or CD8 class using the MIRA data. Log10-transformed breadth and depth values were compared by one-way ANOVA with Sidak's multiple comparisons tests. This immuneACCESS table, as held by TCRdb, lists in-frame sequences with V and J called but not all clones. Of the missing ones, under half trace to an unresolved V gene in checked studies; the others have no known cause. V and J calls and clone size follow that table, whereas D and trimming were derived from the DNA. Present in this sample are over 100,000 clones, approximately 90% of which were seen just once. 8.4% of the sample belongs to the ten largest clones.

Findings and caveats that apply to the study as a whole: After two AZD1222 doses, spike-specific TCR breadth and depth were significantly higher than at day 0 and than in MenACWY recipients. Nearly half of unique spike-specific TCRs reportedly recognized epitopes outside regions mutated in the B.1.351 and B.1.1.7 variants. In the small 56-69-year group, the increase in depth fell short of significance, most likely because of low power. CD4 TCRs associated with the vaccine covered the entire spike protein, and the dominant responses were in regions 160-218 and 743-854. Conclusions about previously exposed vaccinees are limited, since just a handful of AZD1222 recipients were seropositive for SARS-CoV-2 at baseline. No day 14 peak-response samples were available, so repertoires were characterized only after the peak T cell response. Participants were mostly white British, with more females than males. The authors suggested clonal diversity may have been underestimated.

V is clipped by 4 bases and J by 1 base, and the sequence between their germline boundaries is 16 bases long. The germline V gene supplies CDR1 MGHRA and CDR2 YSYEKL. The CDR3 runs 17 residues from the cysteine to the phenylalanine. Only the CDR3 portion is preserved as DNA: 51 bases, with reading frame beginning at the first base. The sequenced sample was peripheral blood, obtained on day 0 of AZD1222 vaccination. The origin of this receptor is an adult in good health. The chain was built from TRBV4-1 and TRBJ2-2; matching of 6 bases hints at TRBD2 as the D gene. The nucleotide sequence reads TGCGCCAGCAGCCTCGTGGGTGGGAGGTGGAACACCGGGGAGCTGTTTTTT. The translation is CASSLVGGRWNTGELFF.